This T cell receptor (beta chain) was sequenced for a study of cytotoxic CD8 clonotypes in ibrutinib-treated CLL. Looking at the study overall: By median roughly 5.5 years, 12 had progressed and about 15 stayed remitted; responses had been 2 complete and roughly 25 partial.

Method: immunoSEQ multiplex PCR; TCRdb's copy keeps in-frame clones and lacks some. The repertoire consists of hundreds of thousands of clones, with nearly 80% occurring once and the leading ten covering approximately 10%. For TCR beta libraries, approximately 2 micrograms of genomic DNA were obtained from cryopreserved PBMCs. From germline, CDR1 is MNHNS and CDR2 SASEGT. Unmatched junction bases numbered 13, after V lost 3 bases and J lost 6 bases. The CDR3 is made up of 18 amino acids. The specimen was PBMCs, collected after 12 months of ibrutinib treatment. The clonotype was recovered from a human donor with chronic lymphocytic leukemia. The gene calls are TRBV6-1 and TRBJ2-2; 10 bases are shared with TRBD1. CDR3 DNA sequence: TGTGCCAGCAGTGACTATCACCGACAGGGGGCAGCTGCCGGGGAGCTGTTTTTT. It codes for CASSDYHRQGAAAGELFF.